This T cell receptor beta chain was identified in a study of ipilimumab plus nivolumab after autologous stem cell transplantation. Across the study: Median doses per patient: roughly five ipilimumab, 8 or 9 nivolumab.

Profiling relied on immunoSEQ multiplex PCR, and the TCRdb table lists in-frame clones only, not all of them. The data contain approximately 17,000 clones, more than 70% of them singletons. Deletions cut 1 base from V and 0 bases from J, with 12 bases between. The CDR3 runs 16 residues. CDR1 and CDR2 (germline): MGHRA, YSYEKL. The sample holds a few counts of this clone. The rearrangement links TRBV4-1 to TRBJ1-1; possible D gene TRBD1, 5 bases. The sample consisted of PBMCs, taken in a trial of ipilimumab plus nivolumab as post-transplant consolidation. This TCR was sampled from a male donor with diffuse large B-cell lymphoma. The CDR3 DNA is TGCGCCAGCAGCCAAGGGGGGAGTCGCCTGAACACTGAAGCTTTCTTT. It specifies CASSQGGSRLNTEAFF.